This paragraph covers one TCR beta chain sequence. The data were obtained in a study of blood T cell repertoires in COVID-19. Study context: There were acute and convalescent COVID-19 samples, and they came from the United States, Italy and Spain. From T cells, B-cell-depleted T cells, or PBMCs came the material, which was cDNA or gDNA.

In the authors' workflow: Amplifying reference gene primers gave estimates of nucleated cell counts. The repertoire was sequenced with immunoSEQ multiplex PCR; TCRdb's copy has only in-frame clones and lacks some. V, J and clone size are taken as reported in that table, and D and trimming were inferred from the DNA itself. The repertoire holds hundreds of thousands of clones, with about 91% as singletons. The CDR3 has 20 residues. Trimming stripped 1 base from V and 2 bases from J, with 24 bases between. The germline CDR1 and CDR2 sequences are SGHVS and FNYEAQ. Sequencing was carried out using peripheral blood. This sequence was found in a woman aged 30 to 39 who had recovered from COVID-19. The V gene is TRBV7-6, the J gene TRBJ1-3; tentatively, D is TRBD1 (6 bases). The CDR3 DNA reads TGTGCCAGCAGCTTAGGGGGGAGACAGGAGGACCTCTTCCCTGGAAACACCATATATTTT. Translating gives CASSLGGRQEDLFPGNTIYF.